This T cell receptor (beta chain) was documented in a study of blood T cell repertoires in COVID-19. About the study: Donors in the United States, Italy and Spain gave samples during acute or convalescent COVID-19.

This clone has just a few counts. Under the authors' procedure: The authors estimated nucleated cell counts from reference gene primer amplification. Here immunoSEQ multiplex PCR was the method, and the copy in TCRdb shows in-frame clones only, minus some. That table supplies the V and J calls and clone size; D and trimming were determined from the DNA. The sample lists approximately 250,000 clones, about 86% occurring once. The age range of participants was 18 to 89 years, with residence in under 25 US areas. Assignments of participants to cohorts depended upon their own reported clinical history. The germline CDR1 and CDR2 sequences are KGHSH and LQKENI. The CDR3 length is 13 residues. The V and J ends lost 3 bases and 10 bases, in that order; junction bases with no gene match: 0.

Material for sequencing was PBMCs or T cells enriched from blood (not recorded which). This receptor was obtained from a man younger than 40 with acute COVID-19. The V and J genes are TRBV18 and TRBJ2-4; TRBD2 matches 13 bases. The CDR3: CASSPGLAGIQYF. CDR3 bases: TGTGCCAGCTCACCGGGACTAGCGGGAATTCAGTACTTC.